This T cell receptor beta chain originates from a study of T cell responses to AZD1222 COVID-19 vaccine. This CDR3 spans 14 amino acids. Trimming took 2 bases from V and 0 from J, leaving 8 bases between them. The germline gives CDR1 GTSNPN, CDR2 SVGIG (reference sequence). Repertoires were generated with immunoSEQ multiplex PCR, while TCRdb's copy carries only in-frame clones and drops some. The data show 130,000 to 150,000 clones, around 89% seen once. This clone was seen only once. The same CDR3 also results from other DNA sequences found in this sample. The source of this sequence is an adult in good health. Sequences were derived from peripheral blood, sampled on day 0 of AZD1222 vaccination. This sequence joins TRBV30 and TRBJ1-5; no clear D. This CDR3 is CAWSRGNSNQPQHF. CDR3 sequence (DNA): TGTGCCTGGAGTAGAGGAAATAGCAATCAGCCCCAGCATTTT.